This T cell receptor beta chain originates from a study of control samples from healthy donors and cancer patients. Only one count was recorded for this clone. Sequencing was performed with immunoSEQ multiplex PCR; in TCRdb, only in-frame clones are kept and a portion is missing. The sample includes about 120,000 clones, about 87% of them seen just once. V shed 6 bases and J shed 4 bases, with 9 bases lying between them. This CDR3 is built from 11 residues. The germline gives CDR1 DFQATT, CDR2 SNEGSKA (reference sequence). This sequence joins TRBV20-1 and TRBJ1-1; D gene uncertain. This clonotype was sampled from a man aged 40-55 years in good health. The sequenced sample was blood. The chain's CDR3 is CSAPTTTEAFF. In DNA form, the CDR3 reads TGCAGTGCCCCGACAACCACTGAAGCTTTCTTT.